Listed here are 18 T cell receptor beta chains from one sample, sequenced in a study of blood T cell repertoires in COVID-19. Sequencing used immunoSEQ multiplex PCR; TCRdb keeps in-frame clones, though not all of them. The sample shows approximately 300,000 clones, under 90% of them seen only once. Sequenced sample: PBMCs or T cells enriched from blood (not recorded which). All receptors derive from a man aged 30-40 years who had recovered from COVID-19.

The V gene is TRBV11-2, the J gene TRBJ2-7, with D uncertain. Looked up from germline, CDR1 is SGHAT and CDR2 is FQNNGV. The CDR3 sequence is 13 residues long. V shed 2 bases and J shed 0 bases, with 5 bases lying between them. The CDR3 nucleotides are TGTGCCAGCAGCTTACAGGTCTCCTACGAGCAGTACTTC. Translated, it gives CASSLQVSYEQYF.

V and J are TRBV6-5 and TRBJ1-1; 8 bases line up with TRBD1. Per germline, CDR1 MNHEY and CDR2 SVGAGI. The CDR3 is 15 amino acids. The ends lost 0 bases at V and 11 bases at J; junction bases unmatched: 11. CDR3 nucleotides: TGTGCCAGCAGTTACTCGCAGGGGGCGCGGGTCGGCGCTTTCTTT. Amino acid sequence: CASSYSQGARVGAFF.

This chain uses TRBV5-1 with TRBJ2-7; 7 positions match TRBD1. The CDR3 runs 14 residues. The germline gives CDR1 SGHRS, CDR2 YFSETQ. V lost 0 bases to trimming and J lost 2 bases; unmatched junction nucleotides: 2. The CDR3 DNA follows: TGCGCCAGCAGCTTGGGGGACAGTCCCTACGAGCAGTACTTC. Translation: CASSLGDSPYEQYF.

The V and J genes are TRBV5-1 and TRBJ1-3, with 7 positions matching TRBD1. This CDR3 has 17 residues. V trimming: 0 bases; J trimming: 0 bases; junction bases outside the gene matches: 6. The germline V gene encodes CDR1 SGHRS and CDR2 YFSETQ. The DNA of the CDR3 is TGCGCCAGCAGCTTGGTTGGGACAGCCTTCTCTGGAAACACCATATATTTT. Amino acids: CASSLVGTAFSGNTIYF.

This chain links TRBV5-1 with TRBJ2-7; 9 bases fit TRBD1. V lost 3 bases, J lost 4 bases, and 8 bases stayed unmatched. The CDR3 sequence is 15 residues long. Germline V lookup: CDR1 SGHRS, CDR2 YFSETQ. CDR3 sequence: CASSSGTGFVYEQYF. The CDR3 nucleotides read TGCGCCAGCAGCTCCGGGACAGGGTTTGTTTACGAGCAGTACTTC.

The chain carries TRBV7-9 and TRBJ2-7; tentatively, D is TRBD1 (5 bases). From germline, CDR1 is SEHNR and CDR2 FQNEAQ (reference sequence). The CDR3 covers 17 residues. Trimming pared 1 base from V and 1 base from J, leaving 17 bases between. The CDR3 region is CASSLEQGLGYSYEQYF. CDR3 in DNA: TGTGCCAGCAGCTTAGAGCAGGGTTTAGGGTATTCCTACGAGCAGTACTTC.

The chain joins TRBV20-1 to TRBJ1-1; 9 bases are shared with TRBD1. The trim removed 3 bases at V and 7 bases at J, leaving 9 bases unmatched. Germline assignment: CDR1 DFQATT and CDR2 SNEGSKA (reference sequence). The CDR3 runs to 14 residues. In DNA, the CDR3 is TGCAGTGCTAGTCACAGGGGGCGAAATGGTGAAGCTTTCTTT. Translation gives CSASHRGRNGEAFF.

V gene TRBV7-8 combines with J gene TRBJ1-4; D perhaps matches TRBD1 (5 bases). The length of the CDR3 is 15 residues. Looked up from germline, CDR1 is SGHVS and CDR2 is FQNEAQ. Trimming pared 0 bases from V and 10 bases from J, leaving 15 bases between. CDR3 in DNA: TGTGCCAGCAGCTTAGCGGGTCAGGGTCTGCGAAAACTGTTTTTT. Translation: CASSLAGQGLRKLFF. The full variable domain, in which reference TRBV7-8 and TRBJ1-4 provide the parts outside the CDR3, is GAGVSQSPRYKVAKRGQDVALRCDPISGHVSLFWYQQALGQGPEFLTYFQNEAQLDKSGLPSDRFFAERPEGSVSTLKIQRTQQEDSAVYLCASSLAGQGLRKLFFGSGTQLSVL.

This clone was observed a few times. The chain has TRBV18 and TRBJ1-2; no clear D. The CDR3 totals 13 residues. In germline, CDR1 is KGHSH, CDR2 LQKENI. Trimming took 3 bases from V and 6 from J, leaving 11 bases between them. The CDR3 spells CASSPGRDHGYTF. DNA of the CDR3: TGTGCCAGCTCACCCGGGAGGGATCATGGCTACACCTTC.

V is TRBV23-1 and J is TRBJ1-3; 10 positions agree with TRBD1. TRBV23-1 is known as an ORF, though its function is uncertain. This CDR3 is built from 17 residues. V trimming: 3 bases; J trimming: 4 bases; junction bases outside the gene matches: 9. CDR3 DNA: TGCGCCAGCAGTCACCCCTCTGCGACAGGGGGCGGAAACACCATATATTTT. This encodes CASSHPSATGGGNTIYF.

This clone was seen a handful of times. The CDR3 DNA sequence: TGTGCCAGCAGCTCCCGGTCGAACACCGGGGAGCTGTTTTTT. This translates into CASSSRSNTGELFF. V and J are TRBV9 and TRBJ2-2; no definite D call. The CDR3 length is 14 residues. V was shortened by 4 bases and J by 0 bases, with 7 bases between the two germline ends. The germline V gene has CDR1 SGDLS and CDR2 YYNGEE.

For the CDR3, the DNA is TGTGCCAGCAGCCAACTGGGGGGGGCCACTGAAAAACTGTTTTTT. Its translation: CASSQLGGATEKLFF. The genes are TRBV9 and TRBJ1-4; TRBD1 is a possible D gene (6 bases). Per the germline V gene, CDR1 is SGDLS and CDR2 is YYNGEE. The CDR3 length is 15 residues. The V and J ends lost 4 bases and 7 bases respectively, with 17 bases between them.

This chain joins TRBV30 and TRBJ1-5; TRBD1 might be the D (5 bases). Trimming stripped 0 bases from V and 7 bases from J, with 13 bases between. This CDR3 spans 14 amino acids. Germline V CDR1 and CDR2: GTSNPN, SVGIG (reference sequence). The CDR3 DNA reads as TGTGCCTGGAGTGTAGGGGTAGTACCCCAGCCCCAGCATTTT. The encoded protein is CAWSVGVVPQPQHF.

The sample holds a few counts of this clone. The CDR3 here is CASSLRGDGQFF. In DNA form, the CDR3 reads TGTGCCAGCAGTTTACGCGGGGATGGGCAGTTCTTC. The genes are TRBV12-3 or TRBV12-4 and TRBJ2-1, with TRBD2 as a possible D gene (6 bases). This CDR3 contains 12 residues. Trimming cost V 2 bases and J 12 bases, with 11 bases left between them.

This chain joins TRBV24-1 and TRBJ2-5; TRBD2 matches 10 bases. Trimming cost V 1 base and J 0 bases; bases outside gene matches: 1. The CDR3 contains 16 residues. Germline V CDR1 and CDR2: KGHDR, SFDVKD. The CDR3 DNA follows: TGTGCCACCAGTGATTTAAGCGGGGGGGACCAAGAGACCCAGTACTTC. It translates to CATSDLSGGDQETQYF.

Details on this clone: The junction departs from germline at one end; a sequencing error may be responsible. J is TRBJ2-7 and V is TRBV10-3; possible D gene TRBD1, 6 bases. Germline V gives CDR1 ENHRY, CDR2 SYGVKD. The CDR3 totals 13 residues. In DNA, the CDR3 is TGTGCCATCAGTGAGTACAACAGGGTCGAGCCGTACTTC. Its translation: CAISEYNRVEPYF.

This clone was seen ten or more times. The chain has TRBV28 and TRBJ1-6, with D perhaps matching TRBD1 (5 bases). There are 13 residues in the CDR3. With 7 bases removed from V and 9 bases from J, the gap between germline ends came to 13 bases. Germline assignment: CDR1 MDHEN and CDR2 SYDVKM. The CDR3 here is CASIGGGGSPLHF. The CDR3 DNA is TGTGCCAGCATCGGGGGAGGTGGTTCACCCCTCCACTTT.

V and J are TRBV5-6 and TRBJ2-2, with TRBD2 matching 8 bases. V shed 9 bases, J shed 7 bases, and the junction held 17 bases outside the gene matches. Germline V gives CDR1 SGHDT, CDR2 YYEEEE. This CDR3 spans 16 amino acids. Here the CDR3 DNA reads TGTGCCACCGTCCTCAGGGCGAGCGGGGGAAACGGGGAGCTGTTTTTT. Translated, it gives CATVLRASGGNGELFF. The variable domain in full, completed from reference TRBV5-6 and TRBJ2-2, reads DAGVTQSPTHLIKTRGQQVTLRCSPKSGHDTVSWYQQALGQGPQFIFQYYEEEERQRGNFPDRFSGHQFPNYSSELNVNALLLGDSALYLCATVLRASGGNGELFFGEGSRLTVL.